This T cell receptor beta chain was captured in a study of blood T cell repertoires in COVID-19. Background on the study: The origin of the acute and convalescent COVID-19 samples was the United States, Italy and Spain. PBMCs, B-cell-depleted T cells, or T cells were the source of the cDNA or gDNA that made up the material.

Using immunoSEQ multiplex PCR, the repertoire was profiled, and TCRdb retains in-frame clones only, with some absent. The table includes about 260,000 clones, about 85% detected once. The ends lost 5 bases at V and 5 bases at J; junction bases unmatched: 5. The CDR3 sequence is 13 residues long. From germline, CDR1 is SGHAT and CDR2 FQNNGV. What was sequenced was peripheral blood. This TCR was recovered from a man younger than 30 with active or convalescent COVID-19. The gene calls are TRBV11-2 and TRBJ1-1; 7 bases fit TRBD1. The CDR3 region is CASSPGTVTEAFF. In nucleotides, the CDR3 is TGTGCCAGCAGCCCCGGGACAGTAACTGAAGCTTTCTTT.